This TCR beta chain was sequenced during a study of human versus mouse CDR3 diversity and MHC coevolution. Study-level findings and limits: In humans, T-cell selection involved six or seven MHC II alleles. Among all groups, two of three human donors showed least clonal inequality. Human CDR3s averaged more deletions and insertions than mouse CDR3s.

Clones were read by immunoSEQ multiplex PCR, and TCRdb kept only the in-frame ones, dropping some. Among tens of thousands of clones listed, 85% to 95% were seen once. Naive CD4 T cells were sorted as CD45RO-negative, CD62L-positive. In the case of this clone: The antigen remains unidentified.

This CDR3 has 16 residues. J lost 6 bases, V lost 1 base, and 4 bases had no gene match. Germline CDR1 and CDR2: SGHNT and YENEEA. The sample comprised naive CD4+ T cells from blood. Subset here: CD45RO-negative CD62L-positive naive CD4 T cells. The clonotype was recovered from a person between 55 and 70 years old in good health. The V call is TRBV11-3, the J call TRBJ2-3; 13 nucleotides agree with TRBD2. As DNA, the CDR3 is TGTGCCAGCAGCTTAGGGGGGACTAGCGGGATTGATACGCAGTATTTT. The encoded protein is CASSLGGTSGIDTQYF.